This T cell receptor (beta chain) is drawn from a study of blood T cell repertoires in COVID-19. Study-wide context: Sites in the United States, Italy and Spain provided acute and convalescent COVID-19 samples. Sources were T cells, B-cell-depleted T cells, or PBMCs; the material itself was cDNA or gDNA.

In the authors' methods: Reference gene primers were amplified, and this amplification served to estimate nucleated cell counts. Sequencing used immunoSEQ multiplex PCR; TCRdb keeps in-frame clones, though not all of them. V and J calls and clone size follow that table, whereas D and trimming were derived from the DNA. The table includes about 130,000 clones, 70% to 90% detected once. There are 14 residues in the CDR3. V lost 0 bases and J 4 bases, leaving 7 bases between the germline ends. Germline-derived CDR1 and CDR2 are SGHNT and YYREEE (reference sequence). The sequence was obtained from a woman between 45 and 60 years old with acute or convalescent COVID-19. This sequence joins TRBV5-4 and TRBJ1-4; possible D gene TRBD1, 5 bases. The specimen was peripheral blood. The CDR3 DNA reads as TGTGCCAGCAGCTTGGCCAGGGATAATGAAAAACTGTTTTTT. This translates into CASSLARDNEKLFF.